The T cell receptor beta chain described here comes from a study of cytomegalovirus exposure and HLA in healthy donors. General observations from the study: The study listed around 150 cytomegalovirus-associated TCR beta chains. Reports state that TCR beta sequences accurately predicted most subjects' HLA-A and HLA-B alleles.

Notes on this clone: Its matching antigen is unknown.

The study ran its PCR with 60 Vbeta and 13 Jbeta primers. Assay: immunoSEQ multiplex PCR; the TCRdb copy retains only in-frame clones and omits some. The sample is made up of some 110,000 clones, and the top ten hold 5.5% to 8% of it. This sequence was found in a man aged 40-49 years in good health and CMV-seropositive. Sequencing input: PBMCs.

CDR3 region: CASSTGTYSSYEQYF. The CDR3 DNA follows: TGTGCCAGCAGTACCGGGACATACAGCTCCTACGAGCAGTACTTC. This chain uses TRBV7-9 with TRBJ2-5, with a tentative D call TRBD1 (6 bases). The DNA end is a closer match to TRBJ2-7, so the J assignment may be wrong. CDR1 is SEHNR and CDR2 is FQNEAQ in the germline V gene (reference sequence). There are 15 residues in the CDR3.